This T cell receptor (beta chain) is from a study of T cell responses to AZD1222 COVID-19 vaccine. Regarding the study as a whole: Only after the peak T cell response were repertoires sampled. Mostly white British, mostly female donors; authors suggested clonal diversity may be underestimated. It was only a handful of AZD1222 recipients who were seropositive at baseline.

The CDR3 covers 13 residues. V was pared by 7 bases and J by 1 base, with 10 bases between. Germline lookup yields CDR1 MDHEN and CDR2 SYDVKM. Notes on this clone: The antigen is undetermined.

The table came from immunoSEQ multiplex PCR; TCRdb's copy has only in-frame clones and leaves some out. The sample lists 150,000 or so clones; 80% to 95% were seen once. The clonotype originates from an adult in good health. The source was peripheral blood, collected on day 0 of AZD1222 vaccination. The chain recombines TRBV28 with TRBJ1-2, with no clear D. This CDR3 is CASTQTHNYGYTF. CDR3 DNA sequence: TGTGCCAGCACTCAGACACATAACTATGGCTACACCTTC.